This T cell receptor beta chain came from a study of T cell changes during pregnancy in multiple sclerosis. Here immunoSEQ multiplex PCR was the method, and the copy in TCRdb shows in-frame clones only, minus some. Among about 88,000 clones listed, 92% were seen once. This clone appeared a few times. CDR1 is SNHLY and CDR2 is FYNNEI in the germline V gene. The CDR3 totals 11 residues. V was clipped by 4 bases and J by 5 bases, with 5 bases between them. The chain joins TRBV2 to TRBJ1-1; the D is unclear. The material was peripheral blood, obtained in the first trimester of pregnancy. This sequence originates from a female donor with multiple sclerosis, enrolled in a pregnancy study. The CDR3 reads CASSGGTEAFF. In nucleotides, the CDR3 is TGTGCCAGCAGTGGAGGGACTGAAGCTTTCTTT.